This T cell receptor beta chain was obtained from a study of cytomegalovirus exposure and HLA in healthy donors. Looking at the study overall: An analysis done earlier identified fewer than 140 million unique TCR beta sequences from around 180 million T cells. Of roughly 400 genotyped donors, around 80% grouped in the Caucasian-associated ancestry cluster. Study-wide points: Later analysis placed DRB1 highest and HLA-C lowest in TCR association rates, which differed by HLA locus.

On this clone: The antigen remains undetermined.

From germline, CDR1 is MNHEY and CDR2 SVGAGI. V was trimmed by 6 bases and J by 2 bases, leaving 14 bases between them. The CDR3 loop spans 14 amino acids. Primers included in the PCR were 60 Vbeta and 13 Jbeta primers. Assay used: immunoSEQ multiplex PCR; TCRdb lists only in-frame clones, some missing. The sample yields under 300,000 clones, roughly four fifths seen once. This chain connects TRBV6-5 to TRBJ2-7; tentatively, D is TRBD2 (6 bases). Sequencing was performed on PBMCs. The receptor's source is a woman between 35 and 50 years old in good health and CMV-seropositive. CDR3 sequence (DNA): TGTGCCAGCAGCCCCTGGAGGGGTACCTACGAGCAGTACTTC. Its protein is CASSPWRGTYEQYF.